This is a list of T cell receptor beta chains from one sample in a study of molecular identifiers for immune sequencing clone quantification. From the PCR reads, TCRdb called clonotypes with MiXCR, one entry per CDR3 protein. The data contain about half a million distinct CDR3 sequences, 25% of them singletons. Sample: naive CD8+ T cells from blood, with Jurkat cell RNA spiked in. The source is a human donor in good health. Some libraries in this study had Jurkat cell RNA spiked in. The CDR3 runs from the conserved cysteine through the conserved F or W. A D gene is named only where the DNA matches it firmly. Expanded clones get a size class; other rows say once, few or many, or leave the size out.

many	.	TRBV4-2	TRBJ1-4	TGTGCCAGCAGCCAAAGGCATTATGCAACTAATGAAAAACTGTTTTTT	CASSQRHYATNEKLFF
.	.	TRBV7-9	TRBJ2-7	TGTGCCAGCAGCTCGATGGACGGCTACTACGAGCAGTACTTC	CASSSMDGYYEQYF
.	.	TRBV7-2	TRBJ1-2	TGTGCCAGCGGCTCAGGGATTGTAGAGGCTGGCTGCACCTTC	CASGSGIVEAGCTF
.	TRBD2	TRBV19	TRBJ2-3	TGTGCCAGCTGGGGGGGGAGCACAGATACGCAGTATTTT	CASWGGSTDTQYF
few	.	TRBV5-6	TRBJ2-7	TGTGCCAGCAGCTTGTACCAGGGAAGCGAGCAGTACTTC	CASSLYQGSEQYF
few	TRBD1	TRBV5-1	TRBJ2-4	TGCGCCAGCAGCACGGGACAGCTAAAAAACATTCAGTACTTC	CASSTGQLKNIQYF
many	.	TRBV30	TRBJ2-7	TGTGCCTGGAGTAATGGGTTGTCCTACGAGCAGTACTTC	CAWSNGLSYEQYF
.	.	TRBV28	TRBJ1-4	TGTGCCAGCAGTTCAGACGGCAGGGGTGAAGAACTGTTTTTT	CASSSDGRGEELFF
many	.	TRBV5-1	TRBJ2-5	TGCGCCAGCAGCTTTTGGCAGGGGAAGTCAGAGACCCAGTACTTC	CASSFWQGKSETQYF
many	TRBD1	TRBV29-1	TRBJ2-1	TGCAGCGTTACAGGGGCCGTTGAGCAGTTCTTC	CSVTGAVEQFF
few	.	TRBV16	TRBJ1-3	TGTGCCAGCAGCCCGGGGGGAACTGGAAACACCATATATTTT	CASSPGGTGNTIYF
many	.	TRBV7-9	TRBJ2-7	TGTGCCAGCACTGCGTCTGGACCGAGTTACGAGCAGTACTTC	CASTASGPSYEQYF
few	TRBD1	TRBV9	TRBJ1-2	TGTGCCAGCAGCGTAGAGTCCGGACAGGGGGCTTACTATGGCTACACCTTC	CASSVESGQGAYYGYTF
.	.	TRBV27	TRBJ2-3	TGTGCCAGCAGCCACGGCGTAGATACGCAGTATTTT	CASSHGVDTQYF
.	TRBD2	TRBV7-9	TRBJ2-7	TGTGCCAGCAGCTCCCCAATAGCGGGAGGCTTGAGCTCCTACGGGCAGTACTTC	CASSSPIAGGLSSYGQYF
few	.	TRBV7-2	TRBJ2-7	TGTGCCAGCAGCCCCTCGACCGATTACGGAGAGCAGTACTTC	CASSPSTDYGEQYF
few	.	TRBV30	TRBJ1-5	TGTGCCTGGAGCCCGGGGAGCAATCAACCCCAGCATTTT	CAWSPGSNQPQHF
few	TRBD1	TRBV20-1	TRBJ1-3	TGCAGTGCTAGAGGACCAGGGGGCCCTGGAAACACCATATATTTT	CSARGPGGPGNTIYF
.	.	TRBV2	TRBJ1-3	TGTGCCAGCACTGGGGCTGGAAACACCATATATTTT	CASTGAGNTIYF
.	.	TRBV9	TRBJ2-5	TGTGCCAGCAGCGTAACACAGGGTTTTCTAGAGACCCAGTACTTC	CASSVTQGFLETQYF
few	.	TRBV5-1	TRBJ2-2	TGCGCCAGCAGCTTGGCGTCTAGCCTTGGTACCGGGGAGCTGTTTTTT	CASSLASSLGTGELFF
few	TRBD1	TRBV4-3	TRBJ1-2	TGCGCCAGCAGCCAATCACGACAGGGGGTTAACTATGGCTACACCTTC	CASSQSRQGVNYGYTF
many	TRBD1	TRBV4-3	TRBJ2-7	TGCGCCAGCAGCCAAGGGACAGGAAGGACCTACGAGCAGTACTTC	CASSQGTGRTYEQYF
.	TRBD2	TRBV2	TRBJ2-7	TGTGCCAGCTGGGCTAGCGGGAGTACTCTCGCGGGTGAGCAGTACTTC	CASWASGSTLAGEQYF
.	TRBD2	TRBV7-9	TRBJ2-3	TGTGCCAGCAGCTTAGGGGGAGCGGGAGAAGGCACAGATACGCAGTATTTT	CASSLGGAGEGTDTQYF
many	TRBD1	TRBV12-3/TRBV12-4	TRBJ2-5	TGTGCCAGCAGTAGGGGACAGCGCCAAGAGACCCAGTACTTC	CASSRGQRQETQYF
few	TRBD1	TRBV2	TRBJ2-3	TGTGCCAGCAGCGACAGGGATTTCAGCCTTAAGGGAGATACGCAGTATTTT	CASSDRDFSLKGDTQYF
.	.	TRBV19	TRBJ1-4	TGTGCCAGTAGTCCCGGGGGGAGAAGCACCCCACAAAAACTGTTTTTT	CASSPGGRSTPQKLFF
few	TRBD2	TRBV20-1	TRBJ2-5	TGCAGTGCTAGAGATATGCGGGAGCTCCAAGAGACCCAGTACTTC	CSARDMRELQETQYF
.	TRBD1	TRBV19	TRBJ1-1	TGTGCCAGTACGACAGGGGACACTGAAGCTTTCTTT	CASTTGDTEAFF
.	.	TRBV6-5	TRBJ2-2	TGTGCCAGCAGTTACTCGATTCAAAACACCGGGGAGCTGTTTTTT	CASSYSIQNTGELFF
few	TRBD1	TRBV20-1	TRBJ2-1	TGCAGTGCTTGGGGACAGGGAAATCTATTGAGCGGGGAAAATGAGCAGTTCTTC	CSAWGQGNLLSGENEQFF
few	TRBD1	TRBV9	TRBJ1-1	TGTGCCAGCAGCGCCGGGACAGCCCCAGAAGCTTTCTTT	CASSAGTAPEAFF
many	TRBD1	TRBV12-3/TRBV12-4	TRBJ2-3	TGTGCCAGCAGTCAGACAGGGAGAGGTACAGATACGCAGTATTTT	CASSQTGRGTDTQYF
few	.	TRBV7-9	TRBJ2-7	TGTGCCAGCAGCCAAGCGGTTTACGAGCAGTACTTC	CASSQAVYEQYF
many	.	TRBV6-2/TRBV6-3	TRBJ2-7	TGTGCCAGCTGGGATTTTGAGGAGCAGTACTTC	CASWDFEEQYF
few	.	TRBV7-9	TRBJ2-1	TGTGCCAGCAGCCCCTGGGGGGCGTCCTACAATGAGCAGTTCTTC	CASSPWGASYNEQFF
many	.	TRBV2	TRBJ1-5	TGTGCCAGCAGGCTTTTCGGGACTAGCAATCAGCCCCAGCATTTT	CASRLFGTSNQPQHF
few	.	TRBV7-3	TRBJ1-1	TGTGCCAGCAGCTTAATGGGGGGGAAGACTGAAGCTTTCTTT	CASSLMGGKTEAFF
.	.	TRBV10-3	TRBJ2-7	TGTGCCATCAGTGAGTCTAAGGCGGAGCAGTACTTC	CAISESKAEQYF
few	.	TRBV3-1	TRBJ2-1	TGTGCCAGCAGCCCCCGCGGGAAGGGGATGGGTGAGCAGTTCTTC	CASSPRGKGMGEQFF
many	TRBD2	TRBV28	TRBJ2-1	TGTGCCAGCAGTCCCCGGCCGGGACTAGCGGGACTCGGTGAGCAGTTCTTC	CASSPRPGLAGLGEQFF
few	.	TRBV20-1	TRBJ2-7	TGCAGTGCTAGGTCGGGTTTGTACGAGCAGTACTTC	CSARSGLYEQYF
many	TRBD1	TRBV7-2	TRBJ1-1	TGTGCCAGCAGCTTAGAGGGGGCGGCCACTGAAGCTTTCTTT	CASSLEGAATEAFF
.	.	TRBV28	TRBJ2-5	TGTGCCAGCAGTTTACTGGCCAACCAAGAGACCCAGTACTTC	CASSLLANQETQYF
.	.	TRBV4-3	TRBJ2-1	TGCGCCCGCCGCCACCGGAGCCGCAATGCGCAGTTCTTC	CARRHRSRNAQFF
.	.	TRBV11-2	TRBJ2-3	TGTGCCAGCAGCGTTCCCCCCGGGACCACTAGCACAGATACGCAGTATTTT	CASSVPPGTTSTDTQYF
many	TRBD1	TRBV5-6	TRBJ2-5	TGTGCCAGCAGTTTTGAGGACAGGGATGAGACCCAGTACTTC	CASSFEDRDETQYF
.	TRBD2	TRBV27	TRBJ2-7	TGTGCCAGCAGGCCCGCGGGAGGGGCCTACGAGCAGTACTTC	CASRPAGGAYEQYF
.	TRBD2	TRBV7-2	TRBJ2-1	TGTGCCAGCAGCCCCACTAGCGGTGCTAGGAATGAGCAGTTCTTC	CASSPTSGARNEQFF
many	TRBD1	TRBV7-9	TRBJ1-2	TGTGCCAGCAGCCCCGCGGACAGGGGGCGAGGCTACACCTTC	CASSPADRGRGYTF
many	.	TRBV6-2/TRBV6-3	TRBJ2-3	TGTGCCAGCAGTAGAGCGTCTAGCACAGATACGCAGTATTTT	CASSRASSTDTQYF
many	.	TRBV5-4	TRBJ1-3	TGTGCCAGCACCGACCGGGGGAGCTCTGGAAACACCATATATTTT	CASTDRGSSGNTIYF
many	.	TRBV6-5	TRBJ2-7	TGTGCCAGCAGTTACTCCGGGAGTGACTACGAGCAGTACTTC	CASSYSGSDYEQYF
.	TRBD1	TRBV13	TRBJ1-5	TGTGCCAGCAGCTCATCCGGGACAGGGGCCTACAATCAGCCCCAGCATTTT	CASSSSGTGAYNQPQHF